This T cell receptor (beta chain) originates from a study of T cell responses to AZD1222 COVID-19 vaccine. Study-level information: Pooling covered second doses at about 4 or about 12 weeks.

Study outcomes and limitations: Unmutated variant regions reportedly attract nearly half of all spike-specific TCRs. Every sample of the repertoires postdated the peak T cell response. The donor cohort was predominantly white British with a female majority, and clonal diversity may have been underestimated.

Concerning this clone itself: Its antigen is still unknown.

Repertoires were generated with immunoSEQ multiplex PCR, while TCRdb's copy carries only in-frame clones and drops some. The sample comprises about 150,000 clones, about nine tenths of which are singletons, and 1.5% to 2% rests with the top ten. Germline V CDR1 and CDR2: SGHTA, FQGNSA. The CDR3 has 13 residues. V shed 5 bases and J 5 bases; nucleotides not matched to a gene: 5. Sequences were derived from peripheral blood, sampled on day 0 of AZD1222 vaccination. The V gene is TRBV7-2, the J gene TRBJ2-7, with 8 bases lining up with TRBD2. The TCR originated in an adult in good health. The CDR3 region is CASSPSGSHEQYF. The CDR3 DNA sequence: TGTGCCAGCAGCCCTAGCGGGTCCCACGAGCAGTACTTC.